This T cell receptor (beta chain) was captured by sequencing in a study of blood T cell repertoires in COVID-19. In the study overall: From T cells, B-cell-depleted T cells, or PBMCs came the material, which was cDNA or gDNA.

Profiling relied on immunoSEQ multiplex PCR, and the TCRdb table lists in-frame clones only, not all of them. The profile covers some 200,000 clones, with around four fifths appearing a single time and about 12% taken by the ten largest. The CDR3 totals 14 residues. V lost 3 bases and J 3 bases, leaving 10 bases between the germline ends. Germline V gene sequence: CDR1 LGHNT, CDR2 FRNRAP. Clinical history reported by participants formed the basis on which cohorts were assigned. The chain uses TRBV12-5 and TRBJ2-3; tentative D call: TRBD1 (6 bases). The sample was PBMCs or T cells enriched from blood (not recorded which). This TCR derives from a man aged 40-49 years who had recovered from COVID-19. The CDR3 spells CASGFQGWTDTQYF. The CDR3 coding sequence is TGTGCTAGTGGTTTTCAGGGGTGGACAGATACGCAGTATTTT. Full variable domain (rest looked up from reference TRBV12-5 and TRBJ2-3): DARVTQTPRHKVTEMGQEVTMRCQPILGHNTVFWYRQTMMQGLELLAYFRNRAPLDDSGMPKDRFSAEMPDATLATLKIQPSEPRDSAVYFCASGFQGWTDTQYFGPGTRLTVL.